This TCR beta chain was retrieved from a study of blood T cell repertoires in COVID-19. The wider study: T cells, B-cell-depleted T cells, or PBMCs supplied cDNA or gDNA.

Per the original data handling: Amplification with reference gene primers provided the estimates of nucleated cell counts. TCRdb's table, derived via immunoSEQ multiplex PCR, lists solely in-frame clones and lacks some. The V and J calls and clone size are taken from that table; D and trimming were inferred from the DNA. The table shows 150,000 or so clones, with just under 85% occurring only once. V was clipped by 0 bases and J by 2 bases, with 8 bases between them. The CDR3 spans 16 residues. Germline lookup yields CDR1 LGHNA and CDR2 YNFKEQ. The clonotype comes from a man aged 40-49 years who had recovered from COVID-19. The chain uses TRBV4-2 and TRBJ1-6; TRBD1 is a possible D gene (5 bases). Sequenced input: peripheral blood. DNA of the CDR3: TGTGCCAGCAGCCAAGACAGGGCGGCCTATAATTCACCCCTCCACTTT. It encodes CASSQDRAAYNSPLHF.